What follows are 20 T cell receptor beta chains derived from one specimen sequenced in a study of blood T cell repertoires in COVID-19. Libraries were prepared by immunoSEQ multiplex PCR; TCRdb keeps only in-frame clonotypes and omits some of them. This sample has 300,000 or so clones, with roughly nine tenths found just once. Material: PBMCs or T cells enriched from blood (not recorded which). These receptors came from a woman aged 25 to 39 who had recovered from COVID-19.

The rearrangement links TRBV5-1 to TRBJ2-5, with 8 nucleotides matching TRBD1. The germline V gene has CDR1 SGHRS and CDR2 YFSETQ. V lost 7 bases to trimming and J lost 5 bases; unmatched junction nucleotides: 13. This CDR3 contains 15 residues. This CDR3 reads CASGRTGGSRETQYF. The CDR3 DNA reads TGCGCCAGCGGAAGAACAGGGGGTTCGAGGGAGACCCAGTACTTC. Complete variable domain (other parts from reference TRBV5-1 and TRBJ2-5): KAGVTQTPRYLIKTRGQQVTLSCSPISGHRSVSWYQQTPGQGLQFLFEYFSETQRNKGNFPGRFSGRQFSNSRSEMNVSTLELGDSALYLCASGRTGGSRETQYFGPGTRLLVL.

The chain joins TRBV30 to TRBJ2-7; TRBD1 aligns across 8 bases. The germline V gene has CDR1 GTSNPN and CDR2 SVGIG (reference sequence). V trimming: 3 bases; J trimming: 7 bases; junction bases outside the gene matches: 8. This CDR3 has 13 residues. CDR3 protein: CAWSPGGMGEQYF. CDR3 nucleotides: TGTGCCTGGAGCCCAGGGGGCATGGGAGAGCAGTACTTC.

V is TRBV6-5 and J is TRBJ2-2, with D maybe TRBD1 (8 bases). V was trimmed by 11 bases and J by 4 bases, leaving 14 bases between them. Germline V gene data show CDR1 as MNHEY and CDR2 as SVGAGI. CDR3 length equals 13 residues. For the CDR3, the DNA is TGTGCCCTGGGGGGGACAGGCACCGGGGAGCTGTTTTTT. This encodes CALGGTGTGELFF.

The V gene is TRBV3-1 (or the pseudogene TRBV3-2), the J gene TRBJ1-1, with a weak D call TRBD1 (5 bases). There are 12 residues in the CDR3. The V end was cut by 4 bases, the J end by 10 bases, with 13 bases between. Germline assignment: CDR1 LGHDT and CDR2 YNNKEL (reference sequence). CDR3 in DNA: TGTGCCAGCAGCCCGGGGGGGTATTCAGCTTTCTTT. Protein: CASSPGGYSAFF.

This chain uses TRBV5-1 with TRBJ1-2; no clear D. V lost 0 bases and J 8 bases, leaving 14 bases between the germline ends. Germline V gene lookup returns CDR1 SGHRS and CDR2 YFSETQ. The CDR3 sequence is 14 residues long. Written as DNA, the CDR3 is TGCGCCAGCAGCTTGGCGTACGGCGCGGGAGGCTACACCTTC. It specifies CASSLAYGAGGYTF.

The chain uses TRBV4-3 and TRBJ2-2; D not resolved. V dropped 1 base and J dropped 0 bases, with 12 bases sitting between them. Germline V gives CDR1 LGHNA, CDR2 YSLEER. This CDR3 has 17 amino acids. CDR3 sequence: CASSQGLYDANTGELFF. CDR3 bases: TGCGCCAGCAGCCAAGGACTGTACGATGCGAACACCGGGGAGCTGTTTTTT.

The CDR3 bases are TGTGCCAGCACCCTCCAGGCTGAAGCTTTCTTT. Amino acid sequence: CASTLQAEAFF. The chain employs TRBV5-8 and TRBJ1-1; no clear D gene. The CDR3 loop spans 11 amino acids. Between the trimmed V and J ends, which lost 6 bases and 6 bases, there was a span of 9 bases. The germline V gene has CDR1 SGHTS and CDR2 YDEGEE.

The chain links TRBV6-1 to TRBJ1-2, with TRBD1 matching over 10 bases. V was pared by 3 bases and J by 3 bases, with 4 bases of the junction left unmatched. This CDR3 region has 15 residues. Germline V gene lookup returns CDR1 MNHNS and CDR2 SASEGT. DNA for the CDR3: TGTGCCAGCAGTGACACGACAGGGGGCCACTATGGCTACACCTTC. Translating it yields CASSDTTGGHYGYTF.

The chain links TRBV19 to TRBJ1-2; tentatively, D is TRBD1 (5 bases). The CDR3 is 13 residues long. V lost 3 bases to trimming and J lost 6 bases, with 11 bases between them. Germline-derived CDR1 and CDR2 are LNHDA and SQIVND (reference sequence). DNA for the CDR3: TGTGCCAGTAGTATGGTCGGGGGGGATGGCTACACCTTC. Its protein is CASSMVGGDGYTF.

Of note for this clone: This sample also contains other DNA sequences that code for the same CDR3. This chain joins TRBV7-2 and TRBJ1-5, with D perhaps matching TRBD1 (6 bases). V lost 5 bases to trimming and J lost 4 bases, with 12 bases between them. CDR1 SGHTA and CDR2 FQGNSA come from the germline V gene. This CDR3 has 14 residues. The CDR3 nucleotides read TGTGCCAGCAGCCTCAGGGGTGGAAATCAGCCCCAGCATTTT. This encodes CASSLRGGNQPQHF.

The chain couples TRBV25-1 to TRBJ2-7; D is possibly TRBD2 (7 bases). V lost 8 bases to trimming and J lost 4 bases, with 18 bases between them. Germline V lookup: CDR1 MGHDK, CDR2 SYGVNS. This CDR3 is built from 14 residues. The CDR3 here is CASRPGGPFYEQYF. As DNA, the CDR3 is TGTGCCAGCCGGCCGGGGGGCCCCTTTTACGAGCAGTACTTC.

The chain recombines TRBV5-6 with TRBJ2-1; the D gene is possibly TRBD1 (6 bases). The CDR3 runs 14 residues. Per the germline V gene, CDR1 is SGHDT and CDR2 is YYEEEE. Trimming removed 2 bases from V and 4 bases from J, with 10 bases in between. The DNA for the CDR3 is TGTGCCAGCAGCTTTGGGCAGGGGTACAATGAGCAGTTCTTC. Protein product: CASSFGQGYNEQFF. Complete variable domain (other parts from reference TRBV5-6 and TRBJ2-1): DAGVTQSPTHLIKTRGQQVTLRCSPKSGHDTVSWYQQALGQGPQFIFQYYEEEERQRGNFPDRFSGHQFPNYSSELNVNALLLGDSALYLCASSFGQGYNEQFFGPGTRLTVL.

The chain joins TRBV18 to TRBJ1-2; unclear D gene. The CDR3 extends over 12 amino acids. From germline, CDR1 is KGHSH and CDR2 LQKENI. The ends were cut back, 6 bases at V and 5 bases at J, with 10 bases in the middle. CDR3 loop: CASSPDTYGYTF. In nucleotides, the CDR3 is TGTGCCAGCTCCCCCGACACTTATGGCTACACCTTC.

The chain recombines TRBV4-1 with TRBJ2-4; 8 bases map to TRBD1. The germline V gene has CDR1 MGHRA and CDR2 YSYEKL. V was pared by 2 bases and J by 6 bases, with 12 bases of the junction left unmatched. The CDR3 runs 17 residues. The CDR3 region is CASSQLGQELHGNIQYF. CDR3 nucleotides: TGCGCCAGCAGCCAACTGGGACAGGAGCTCCACGGAAACATTCAGTACTTC.

This clone has only a few counts. The chain carries TRBV5-4 and TRBJ1-2; D unresolved. The V end lost 0 bases, the J end lost 5 bases, and 17 bases lay between the germline ends. The length of the CDR3 is 16 residues. Germline CDR1 SGHNT, CDR2 YYREEE (reference sequence). The CDR3 reads CASSLAFSGREYGYTF. CDR3 sequence (DNA): TGTGCCAGCAGCTTGGCTTTTTCGGGGAGAGAATATGGCTACACCTTC. Full variable domain (missing parts from reference TRBV5-4 and TRBJ1-2): ETGVTQSPTHLIKTRGQQVTLRCSSQSGHNTVSWYQQALGQGPQFIFQYYREEENGRGNFPPRFSGLQFPNYSSELNVNALELDDSALYLCASSLAFSGREYGYTFGSGTRLTVV.

This sequence joins TRBV7-2 and TRBJ1-1; D uncertain. The V and J ends lost 4 bases and 0 bases respectively, with 15 bases between them. From germline, CDR1 is SGHTA and CDR2 FQGNSA. This CDR3 contains 16 residues. CDR3 loop: CASSSGPAPMNTEAFF. The CDR3, as DNA: TGTGCCAGCAGCTCGGGTCCCGCACCTATGAACACTGAAGCTTTCTTT.

This sequence joins TRBV10-1 and TRBJ1-2, with 8 bases aligning to TRBD1. Trimming removed 0 bases from V and 2 bases from J; junction bases left unmatched: 5. The germline V gene has CDR1 WNHNN and CDR2 SYGVQD (reference sequence). This CDR3 comprises 16 residues. The CDR3 DNA is TGCGCCAGCAGTGAGTCGGACAGGGATAACAACTATGGCTACACCTTC. Translated, it gives CASSESDRDNNYGYTF.

The chain recombines TRBV9 with TRBJ2-1; 9 bases align to TRBD2. The germline gives CDR1 SGDLS, CDR2 YYNGEE. The junction had 8 bases not matched to a gene; V was cut back by 3 bases and J by 7 bases. The CDR3 is 15 residues long. The CDR3 is CASSGSSGVQNEQFF. The CDR3 coding sequence is TGTGCCAGCAGCGGGTCTAGCGGGGTACAGAATGAGCAGTTCTTC.

This clone has more than one count but fewer than ten. This chain uses TRBV7-2 with TRBJ1-6; 10 nucleotides align to TRBD1. V shed 5 bases and J 7 bases; nucleotides not matched to a gene: 5. Germline-derived CDR1 and CDR2 are SGHTA and FQGNSA. CDR3 length equals 15 residues. The CDR3 here is CASSRPGQGNSPLHF. CDR3 sequence (DNA): TGTGCCAGCAGCAGGCCGGGACAGGGGAATTCACCCCTCCACTTT.

The count of this clone is one. The rearrangement joins TRBV30 to TRBJ1-6; D uncertain. Germline V gives CDR1 GTSNPN, CDR2 SVGIG (reference sequence). Trimming took off 2 bases at V and 7 bases at J, with 27 bases between the two ends. This CDR3 has 19 residues. CDR3 amino acids: CAWSLRTTLAGGLNSPLHF. The CDR3, as DNA: TGTGCCTGGAGTCTAAGAACGACATTGGCGGGAGGGTTGAATTCACCCCTCCACTTT.